The clone carrying this T cell receptor beta chain was detected many times. Antigen specificity is unknown. The time point denotes: sample taken at primary tumor resection. The cohort: around 79 early-stage, untreated non-small cell lung cancer patients. Sequencing of whole RNA from tumor, nontumor lung or frozen PBMC involved no sorting. This entry belongs to a study of spatial heterogeneity in lung cancer. Study outcomes and limitations: Mutation tallies in tumors tracked expanded intratumoral alpha and beta TCR counts.

V lost 10 bases and J lost 0, with 15 bases in between. The germline gives CDR1 MNHEY, CDR2 SMNVEV (reference sequence). This CDR3 region has 14 residues. TCRdb independently ran MiXCR on the 5' RACE reads; one entry per CDR3 protein. The data show about 13,000 distinct CDR3 sequences, around 6.6% seen once. This sample comprised lung tumor tissue, obtained at surgery. This clonotype was sampled from a female donor with early-stage non-small cell lung cancer. The chain joins TRBV27 to TRBJ1-2, with D tentatively TRBD1 (6 bases). CDR3 sequence reads: CATSRGGPNYGYTF. CDR3 coding DNA: TGTGCCACCTCGAGGGGGGGCCCTAACTATGGCTACACCTTC.